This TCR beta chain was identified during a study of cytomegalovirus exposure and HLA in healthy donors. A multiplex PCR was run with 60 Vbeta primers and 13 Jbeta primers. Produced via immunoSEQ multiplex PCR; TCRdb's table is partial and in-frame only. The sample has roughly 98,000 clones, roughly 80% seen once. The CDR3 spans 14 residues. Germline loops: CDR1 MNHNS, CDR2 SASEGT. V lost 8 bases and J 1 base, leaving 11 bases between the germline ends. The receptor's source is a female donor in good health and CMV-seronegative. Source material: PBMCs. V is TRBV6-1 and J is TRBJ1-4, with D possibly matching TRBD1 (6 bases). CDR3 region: CASLYRETNEKLFF. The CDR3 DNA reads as TGTGCCAGCCTTTACAGGGAAACTAATGAAAAACTGTTTTTT.